This T cell receptor beta chain was sequenced for a study of T cell changes during pregnancy in multiple sclerosis. Generated by immunoSEQ multiplex PCR, the TCRdb table keeps only in-frame clones and is missing some. The sample has about 70,000 clones, 85% to 95% seen once. The sequenced sample was CD8+ T cells from peripheral blood mononuclear cells, obtained in the third trimester of pregnancy. This TCR came from a female donor in good health, enrolled as a control in a pregnancy study.

CDR3 DNA sequence: TGTGCCTGGAGTGCCACAAACGCGAACACCGGGGAGCTGTTTTTT. Amino acid sequence: CAWSATNANTGELFF. The gene calls are TRBV30 and TRBJ2-2, with D unclear. Trimming cost V 1 base and J 0 bases, with 9 bases left between them. Looked up from germline, CDR1 is GTSNPN and CDR2 is SVGIG (reference sequence). The CDR3 has 15 amino acids.